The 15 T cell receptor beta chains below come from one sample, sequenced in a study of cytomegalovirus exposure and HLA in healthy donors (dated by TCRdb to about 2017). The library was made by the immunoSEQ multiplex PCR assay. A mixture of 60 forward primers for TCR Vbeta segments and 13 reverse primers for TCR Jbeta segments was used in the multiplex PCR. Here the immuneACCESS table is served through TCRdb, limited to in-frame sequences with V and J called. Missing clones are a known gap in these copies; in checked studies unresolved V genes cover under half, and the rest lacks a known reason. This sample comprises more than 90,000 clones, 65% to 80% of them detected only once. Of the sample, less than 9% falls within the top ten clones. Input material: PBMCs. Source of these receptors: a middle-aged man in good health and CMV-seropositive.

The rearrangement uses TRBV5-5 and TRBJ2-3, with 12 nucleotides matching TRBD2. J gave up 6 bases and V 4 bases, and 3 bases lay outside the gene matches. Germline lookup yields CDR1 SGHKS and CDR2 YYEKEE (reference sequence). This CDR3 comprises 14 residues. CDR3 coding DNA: TGTGCCAGCAGCATCGGACTAGCGGGGGATACGCAGTATTTT. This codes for CASSIGLAGDTQYF.

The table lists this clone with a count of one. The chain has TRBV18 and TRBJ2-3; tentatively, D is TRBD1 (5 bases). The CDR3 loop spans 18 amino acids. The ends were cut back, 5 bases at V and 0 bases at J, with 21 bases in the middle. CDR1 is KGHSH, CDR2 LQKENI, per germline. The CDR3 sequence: CASSSWEWTPASTDTQYF. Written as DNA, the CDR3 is TGTGCCAGCTCATCATGGGAATGGACACCGGCTAGCACAGATACGCAGTATTTT.

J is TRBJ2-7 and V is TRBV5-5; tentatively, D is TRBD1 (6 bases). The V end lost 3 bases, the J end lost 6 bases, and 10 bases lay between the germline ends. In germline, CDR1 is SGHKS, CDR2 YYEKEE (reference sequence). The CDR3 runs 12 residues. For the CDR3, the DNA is TGTGCCAGCAGCTCGGCAGGGGCCGAGCAGTACTTC. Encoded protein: CASSSAGAEQYF.

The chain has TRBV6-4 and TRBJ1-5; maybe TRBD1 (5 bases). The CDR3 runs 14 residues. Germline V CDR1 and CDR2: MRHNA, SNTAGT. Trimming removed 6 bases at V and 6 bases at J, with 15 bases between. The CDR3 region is CASSLTGGGQPQHF. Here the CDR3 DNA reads TGTGCCAGCAGCCTCACAGGCGGGGGTCAGCCCCAGCATTTT.

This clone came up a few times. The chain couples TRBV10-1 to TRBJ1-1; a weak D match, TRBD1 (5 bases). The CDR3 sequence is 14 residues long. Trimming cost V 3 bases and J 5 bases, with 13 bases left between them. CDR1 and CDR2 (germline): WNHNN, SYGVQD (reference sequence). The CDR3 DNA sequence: TGCGCCAGCAGTGATGGGGGGACCGCGACTGAAGCTTTCTTT. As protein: CASSDGGTATEAFF.

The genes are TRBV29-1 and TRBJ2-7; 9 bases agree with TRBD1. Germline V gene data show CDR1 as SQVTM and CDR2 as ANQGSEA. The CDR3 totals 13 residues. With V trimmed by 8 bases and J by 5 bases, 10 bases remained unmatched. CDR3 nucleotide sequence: TGCAGCCTCGCGGGACAGGGATTGGACGAGCAGTACTTC. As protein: CSLAGQGLDEQYF.

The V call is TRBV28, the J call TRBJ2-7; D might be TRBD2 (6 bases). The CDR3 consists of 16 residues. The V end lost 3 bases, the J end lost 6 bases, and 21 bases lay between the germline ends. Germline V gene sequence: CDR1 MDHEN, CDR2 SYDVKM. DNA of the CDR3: TGTGCCAGCAGTTTTTACGTGGGGGGTAATCTAGGCGAGCAGTACTTC. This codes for CASSFYVGGNLGEQYF.

The DNA of the CDR3 is TGTGCCAGCAGCCTCATAGGTCTAGCGGGAGGGTTCACAGATACGCAGTATTTT. This gives the protein CASSLIGLAGGFTDTQYF. The chain links TRBV9 to TRBJ2-3; 12 nucleotides agree with TRBD2. Germline V gives CDR1 SGDLS, CDR2 YYNGEE. The CDR3 runs 18 residues. V lost 4 bases and J lost 2; bases outside the gene matches: 11.

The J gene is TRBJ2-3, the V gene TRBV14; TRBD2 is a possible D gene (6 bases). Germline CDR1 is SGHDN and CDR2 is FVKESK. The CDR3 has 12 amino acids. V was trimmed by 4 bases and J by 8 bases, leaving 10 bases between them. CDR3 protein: CASSLVEGTQYF. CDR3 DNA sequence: TGTGCCAGCAGCCTAGTGGAGGGTACGCAGTATTTT.

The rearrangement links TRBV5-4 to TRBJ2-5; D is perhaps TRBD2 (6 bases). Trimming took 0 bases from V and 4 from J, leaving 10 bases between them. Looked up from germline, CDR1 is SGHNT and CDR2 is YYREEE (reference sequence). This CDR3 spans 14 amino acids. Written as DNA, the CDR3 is TGTGCCAGCAGCTTGGACTTGGGAGGAGAGACCCAGTACTTC. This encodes CASSLDLGGETQYF.

This chain's CDR3 is CASSLASSGSSYNEQFF. The DNA of the CDR3 is TGTGCCAGCAGCTTAGCGAGTTCGGGGAGCTCCTACAATGAGCAGTTCTTC. This chain uses TRBV7-2 with TRBJ2-1; perhaps TRBD2 as D (5 bases). The CDR3 has 17 amino acids. Trimming took off 0 bases at V and 0 bases at J, with 12 bases between the two ends. Germline V gives CDR1 SGHTA, CDR2 FQGNSA.

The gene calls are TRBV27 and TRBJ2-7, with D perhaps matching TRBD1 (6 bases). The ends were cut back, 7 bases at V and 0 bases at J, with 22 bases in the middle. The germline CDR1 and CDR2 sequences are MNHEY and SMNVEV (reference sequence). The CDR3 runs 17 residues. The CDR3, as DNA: TGTGCCAGCACCCCAAAGGGGGACCGAACCTACTCCTACGAGCAGTACTTC. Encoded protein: CASTPKGDRTYSYEQYF.

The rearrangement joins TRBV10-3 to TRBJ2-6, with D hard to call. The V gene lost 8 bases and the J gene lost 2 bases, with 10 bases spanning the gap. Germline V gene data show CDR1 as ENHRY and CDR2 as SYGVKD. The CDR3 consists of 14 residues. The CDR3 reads CAIGSSAGANVLTF. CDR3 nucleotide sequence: TGTGCCATCGGATCCAGCGCTGGGGCCAACGTCCTGACTTTC.

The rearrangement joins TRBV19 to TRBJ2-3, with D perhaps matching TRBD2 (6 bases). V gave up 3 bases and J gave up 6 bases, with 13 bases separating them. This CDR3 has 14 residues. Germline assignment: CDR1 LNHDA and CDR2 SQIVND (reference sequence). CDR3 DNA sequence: TGTGCCAGTAGTATGGGGACTGCCTGGGATACGCAGTATTTT. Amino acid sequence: CASSMGTAWDTQYF.

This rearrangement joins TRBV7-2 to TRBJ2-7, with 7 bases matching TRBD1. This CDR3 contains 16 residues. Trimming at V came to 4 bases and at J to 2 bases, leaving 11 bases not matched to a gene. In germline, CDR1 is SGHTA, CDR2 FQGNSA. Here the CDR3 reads CASSSVGADRAYEQYF. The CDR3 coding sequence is TGTGCCAGCAGCTCCGTGGGGGCAGACAGGGCCTACGAGCAGTACTTC. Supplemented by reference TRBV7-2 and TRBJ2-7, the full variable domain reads GAGVSQSPSNKVTEKGKDVELRCDPISGHTALYWYRQSLGQGLEFLIYFQGNSAPDKSGLPSDRFSAERTGGSVSTLTIQRTQQEDSAVYLCASSSVGADRAYEQYFGPGTRLTVT.